One and the same sample provided the 19 T cell receptor beta chains below, sequenced in a study of T cell responses to AZD1222 COVID-19 vaccine. Method: immunoSEQ multiplex PCR; TCRdb's copy keeps in-frame clones and lacks some. The repertoire holds some 180,000 clones, with 85% to 95% as singletons. Sequencing used peripheral blood, obtained 28 days after the second dose of the MenACWY control vaccine. These receptors all stem from an adult who received the MenACWY meningococcal vaccine as a control.

The CDR3 DNA sequence: TGCGCCAGCAGCCCAACAGGGGACGTCCGAGAGACCCAGTACTTC. Residues: CASSPTGDVRETQYF. The chain joins TRBV5-1 to TRBJ2-5; 7 nucleotides agree with TRBD1. V was clipped by 4 bases and J by 4 bases; unmatched bases: 10. CDR1 is SGHRS, CDR2 YFSETQ, per germline. The CDR3 is made up of 15 amino acids. The full variable domain, completed using reference TRBV5-1 and TRBJ2-5, is KAGVTQTPRYLIKTRGQQVTLSCSPISGHRSVSWYQQTPGQGLQFLFEYFSETQRNKGNFPGRFSGRQFSNSRSEMNVSTLELGDSALYLCASSPTGDVRETQYFGPGTRLLVL.

The chain combines TRBV7-2 with TRBJ2-4; TRBD1 agrees at 11 bases. V trimming: 4 bases; J trimming: 1 base; junction bases outside the gene matches: 9. This CDR3 has 18 residues. Germline assignment: CDR1 SGHTA and CDR2 FQGNSA. The CDR3 DNA sequence: TGTGCCAGCAGCTCCCGGGACAGGGGGAACAGGGCCAAAAACATTCAGTACTTC. Translating it yields CASSSRDRGNRAKNIQYF.

This sequence joins TRBV11-3 and TRBJ2-7; a weak D match, TRBD2 (5 bases). Germline loops: CDR1 SGHNT, CDR2 YENEEA. V was clipped by 5 bases and J by 2 bases, with 16 bases between them. The CDR3 has 15 residues. This CDR3 reads CASSPPGRRTYEQYF. Written as DNA, the CDR3 is TGTGCCAGCAGCCCCCCGGGAAGAAGGACCTACGAGCAGTACTTC.

The rearrangement links TRBV30 to TRBJ1-1; no clear D gene. CDR3 length: 13 amino acids. V was shortened by 1 base and J by 4 bases, with 10 bases between the two germline ends. Looked up from germline, CDR1 is GTSNPN and CDR2 is SVGIG (reference sequence). CDR3 in amino acids: CAWSAQARTEAFF. The DNA of the CDR3 is TGTGCCTGGAGTGCGCAGGCTCGCACTGAAGCTTTCTTT.

The chain is built from TRBV30 and TRBJ1-5; possible D gene TRBD1, 5 bases. CDR3 length: 14 amino acids. Trimming shortened V by 1 base and J by 2 bases, and 9 bases separated the two germline ends. Germline loops: CDR1 GTSNPN, CDR2 SVGIG (reference sequence). The CDR3 here is CAWSAKQGNQPQHF. CDR3 nucleotides: TGTGCCTGGAGTGCGAAACAGGGCAATCAGCCCCAGCATTTT.

The gene calls are TRBV12-3 or TRBV12-4 and TRBJ1-1; D is unresolved. The length of the CDR3 is 13 residues. The ends were cut back, 7 bases at V and 11 bases at J, with 20 bases in the middle. The CDR3 is CASTSGLDSRAFF. DNA of the CDR3: TGTGCCAGCACCTCGGGCCTCGACTCCCGGGCTTTCTTT.

The sample holds one count of this clone. The gene calls are TRBV19 and TRBJ1-3; TRBD1 aligns across 9 bases. CDR3 size: 15 residues. CDR1 and CDR2 from the germline V gene are LNHDA and SQIVND (reference sequence). V lost 5 bases, J lost 5 bases, and 7 bases stayed unmatched. The CDR3 DNA reads as TGTGCCAGTAGTGTTACGGGACAGGGTAGAAACACCATATATTTT. Protein: CASSVTGQGRNTIYF.

The J gene is TRBJ1-3, the V gene TRBV6-5; possible D gene TRBD1, 6 bases. The CDR3 extends over 15 amino acids. Between the trimmed V and J ends, which lost 6 bases and 0 bases, there was a span of 12 bases. Per germline, CDR1 MNHEY and CDR2 SVGAGI. CDR3 bases: TGTGCCAGCAGATTGAAGGGGGTCTCTGGAAACACCATATATTTT. Amino acid sequence: CASRLKGVSGNTIYF.

In DNA form, the CDR3 reads TGTGCCAGCGGTTGGGAGGGAAACATTCAGTACTTC. Translated, it gives CASGWEGNIQYF. The chain carries TRBV27 and TRBJ2-4; 7 bases are shared with TRBD2. V gave up 8 bases and J gave up 6 bases; unmatched junction bases: 4. The CDR3 is 12 residues long. The germline gives CDR1 MNHEY, CDR2 SMNVEV (reference sequence).

J is TRBJ2-1 and V is TRBV7-3; TRBD2 matches at 9 bases. The CDR3 has 16 residues. Trimming cost V 4 bases and J 3 bases; bases outside gene matches: 7. Germline CDR1 SGHTA, CDR2 FQGTGA. The CDR3 sequence is CASSSTGLANYNEQFF. CDR3 coding DNA: TGTGCCAGCAGCTCCACCGGACTAGCGAACTACAATGAGCAGTTCTTC.

The chain has TRBV5-1 and TRBJ2-3; 9 nucleotides agree with TRBD1. The V segment lost 7 bases and the J segment 4 bases; nucleotides outside the gene matches: 7. Germline V gene sequence: CDR1 SGHRS, CDR2 YFSETQ. This CDR3 is built from 14 residues. Here the CDR3 DNA reads TGCGCCAGCCGTAGACAGGGGGTCTCAGATACGCAGTATTTT. Protein: CASRRQGVSDTQYF.

This clone appeared a few times. The chain is built from TRBV9 and TRBJ1-4, with D unresolved. There are 15 residues in the CDR3. Deletions cut 4 bases from V and 8 bases from J, with 18 bases between. Per the germline V gene, CDR1 is SGDLS and CDR2 is YYNGEE. The CDR3 is CASSPGRLANEKLFF. In nucleotides, the CDR3 is TGTGCCAGCAGCCCAGGCAGGCTAGCAAACGAAAAACTGTTTTTT.

The chain carries TRBV6-2 or TRBV6-3 and TRBJ1-5; D unclear. The germline V gene has CDR1 MNHEY and CDR2 SVGEGT. This CDR3 is 13 amino acids long. Trimming cost V 2 bases and J 0 bases, with 2 bases left between them. The CDR3 loop is CASSYSSNQPQHF. For the CDR3, the DNA is TGTGCCAGCAGTTACAGTAGCAATCAGCCCCAGCATTTT.

V usage is TRBV5-1 and J usage is TRBJ2-2; TRBD1 agrees at 9 bases. This CDR3 has 16 residues. V was pared by 4 bases and J by 4 bases, with 8 bases of the junction left unmatched. The V gene's germline CDR1 is SGHRS and CDR2 YFSETQ. The CDR3 is CASSLPRDRATGELFF. The DNA of the CDR3 is TGCGCCAGCAGCCTGCCCCGGGACAGGGCCACCGGGGAGCTGTTTTTT.

CDR3: CASSGRQGGAYNSPLHF. CDR3 DNA: TGTGCCAGCAGCGGGCGACAGGGTGGCGCCTATAATTCACCCCTCCACTTT. The J gene is TRBJ1-6, the V gene TRBV13; 7 bases match TRBD1. From germline, CDR1 is PRHDT and CDR2 FYEKMQ (reference sequence). Trimming took 5 bases from V and 2 from J; bases not matched to a gene: 9. CDR3 size: 17 residues.

As DNA, the CDR3 is TGCGCCAGCAGCCAAGCTGGAGGACAGCCGAACCCTAACTATGGCTACACCTTC. This encodes CASSQAGGQPNPNYGYTF. The chain combines TRBV4-1 with TRBJ1-2; possible D gene TRBD1, 6 bases. The germline V gene encodes CDR1 MGHRA and CDR2 YSYEKL. The CDR3 covers 18 residues. The V end was cut by 1 base, the J end by 0 bases, with 18 bases between.

The chain combines TRBV7-9 with TRBJ1-4, with 12 nucleotides matching TRBD1. CDR3 length equals 16 residues. Losses at the gene ends were 4 bases for V and 5 bases for J; bases not matched to a gene: 5. From germline, CDR1 is SEHNR and CDR2 FQNEAQ (reference sequence). The CDR3 here is CASSSGDRGLNEKLFF. CDR3 nucleotide sequence: TGTGCCAGCAGCTCTGGGGACAGGGGGCTAAATGAAAAACTGTTTTTT.

The chain is built from TRBV4-1 and TRBJ2-2; D unclear. CDR3 size: 14 residues. Germline CDR1 reads MGHRA; CDR2 reads YSYEKL. V lost 1 base and J 5 bases, leaving 8 bases between the germline ends. CDR3 sequence (DNA): TGCGCCAGCAGCCAAGTAGTTCGAACCGGGGAGCTGTTTTTT. Translating it yields CASSQVVRTGELFF.

The chain couples TRBV6-1 to TRBJ1-2, with a possible D match to TRBD1 (5 bases). In germline, CDR1 is MNHNS, CDR2 SASEGT. V was trimmed by 1 base and J by 0 bases, leaving 9 bases between them. This CDR3 is built from 15 residues. The CDR3 DNA reads as TGTGCCAGCAGTGAAGGGGGCAGCCCTAACTATGGCTACACCTTC. It is translated as CASSEGGSPNYGYTF.